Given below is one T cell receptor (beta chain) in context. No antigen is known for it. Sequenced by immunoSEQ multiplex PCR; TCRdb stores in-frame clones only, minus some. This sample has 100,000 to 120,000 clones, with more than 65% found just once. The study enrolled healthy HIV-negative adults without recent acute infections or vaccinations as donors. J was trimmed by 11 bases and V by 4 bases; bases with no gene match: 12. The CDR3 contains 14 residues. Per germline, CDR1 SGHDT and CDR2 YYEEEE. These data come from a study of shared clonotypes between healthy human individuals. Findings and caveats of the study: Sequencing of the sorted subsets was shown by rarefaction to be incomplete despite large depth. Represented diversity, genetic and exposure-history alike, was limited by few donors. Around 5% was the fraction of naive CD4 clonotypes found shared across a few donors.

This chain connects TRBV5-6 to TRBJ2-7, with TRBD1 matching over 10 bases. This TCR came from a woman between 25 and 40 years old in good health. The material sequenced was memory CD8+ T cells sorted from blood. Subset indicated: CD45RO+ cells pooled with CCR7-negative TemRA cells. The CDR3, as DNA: TGTGCCAGCAGCCCAAAAGGGGGACAGGGGAAAGAGTACTTC. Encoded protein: CASSPKGGQGKEYF.